This T cell receptor (beta chain) was retrieved from a study of blood T cell repertoires in COVID-19. Only in-frame clones appear in the TCRdb table, and some are missing; sequencing was by immunoSEQ multiplex PCR. The data contain about 220,000 clones, about 90% of them seen just once; the ten biggest clones take up 14% to 15%. J lost 7 bases, V lost 8 bases, and 5 bases had no gene match. The germline V gene has CDR1 SNHLY and CDR2 FYNNEI. The CDR3 spans 11 residues. In this sample, this clone turned up once. The sequence was obtained from a woman aged 50 to 60 with acute COVID-19. Source material: PBMCs or T cells enriched from blood (not recorded which). The V call is TRBV2, the J call TRBJ2-7; 7 nucleotides align to TRBD2. The CDR3 region has the DNA TGTGCCAGCCATCTCGGGGGGGAGCAGTACTTC. Encoded protein: CASHLGGEQYF.